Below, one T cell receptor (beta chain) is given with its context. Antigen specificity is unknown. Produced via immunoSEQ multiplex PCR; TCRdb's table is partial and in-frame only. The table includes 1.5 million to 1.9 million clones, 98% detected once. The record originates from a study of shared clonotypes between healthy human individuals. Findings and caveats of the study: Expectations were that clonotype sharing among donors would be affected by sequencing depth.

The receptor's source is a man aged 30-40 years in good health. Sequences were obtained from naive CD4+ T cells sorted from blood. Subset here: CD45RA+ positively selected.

CDR3 nucleotide sequence: TGTGCCAGCAGTTTTCAGGGGGGACTAGCGGGAGTAGTCACCGGGGAGCTGTTTTTT. It encodes CASSFQGGLAGVVTGELFF. The chain employs TRBV28 and TRBJ2-2, with 14 bases lining up with TRBD2. Germline assignment: CDR1 MDHEN and CDR2 SYDVKM. The CDR3 runs 19 residues. V lost 3 bases and J lost 4; bases outside the gene matches: 10.